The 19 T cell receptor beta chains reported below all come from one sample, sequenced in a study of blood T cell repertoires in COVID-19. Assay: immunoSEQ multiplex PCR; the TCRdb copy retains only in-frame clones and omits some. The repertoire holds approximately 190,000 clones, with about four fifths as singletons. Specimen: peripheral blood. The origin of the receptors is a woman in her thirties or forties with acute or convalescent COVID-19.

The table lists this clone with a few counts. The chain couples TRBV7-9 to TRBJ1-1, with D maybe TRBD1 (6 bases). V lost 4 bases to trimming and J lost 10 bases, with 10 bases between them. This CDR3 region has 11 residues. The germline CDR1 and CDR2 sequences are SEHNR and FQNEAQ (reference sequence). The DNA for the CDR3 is TGTGCCAGCAGCTCCGACAGGCGAGCTTTCTTT. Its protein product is CASSSDRRAFF.

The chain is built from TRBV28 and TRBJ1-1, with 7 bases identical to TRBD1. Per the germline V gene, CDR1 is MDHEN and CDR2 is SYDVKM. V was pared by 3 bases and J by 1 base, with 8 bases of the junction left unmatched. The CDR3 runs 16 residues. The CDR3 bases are TGTGCCAGCAGTTTTCGCGGGACAGCAGGGAACACTGAAGCTTTCTTT. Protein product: CASSFRGTAGNTEAFF.

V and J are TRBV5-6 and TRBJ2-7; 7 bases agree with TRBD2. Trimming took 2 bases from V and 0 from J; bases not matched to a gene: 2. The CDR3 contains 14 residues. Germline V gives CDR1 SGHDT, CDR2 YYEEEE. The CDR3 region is CASSFGGSSYEQYF. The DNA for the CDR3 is TGTGCCAGCAGCTTCGGGGGGAGCTCCTACGAGCAGTACTTC. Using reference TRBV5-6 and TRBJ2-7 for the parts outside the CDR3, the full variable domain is DAGVTQSPTHLIKTRGQQVTLRCSPKSGHDTVSWYQQALGQGPQFIFQYYEEEERQRGNFPDRFSGHQFPNYSSELNVNALLLGDSALYLCASSFGGSSYEQYFGPGTRLTVT.

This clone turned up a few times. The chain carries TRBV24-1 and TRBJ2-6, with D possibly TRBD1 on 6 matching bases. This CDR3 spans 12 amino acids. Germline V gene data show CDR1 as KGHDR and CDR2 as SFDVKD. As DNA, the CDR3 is TGTGCAACAGGGTCTGGGGCCAACGTCCTGACTTTC. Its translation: CATGSGANVLTF.

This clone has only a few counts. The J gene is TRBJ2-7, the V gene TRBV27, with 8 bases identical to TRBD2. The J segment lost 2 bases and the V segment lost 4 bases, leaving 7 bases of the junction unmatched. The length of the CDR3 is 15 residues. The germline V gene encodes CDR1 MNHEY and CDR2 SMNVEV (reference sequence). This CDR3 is CASSSKGLGTYEQYF. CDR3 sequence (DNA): TGTGCCAGCAGTTCCAAGGGACTAGGTACCTACGAGCAGTACTTC.

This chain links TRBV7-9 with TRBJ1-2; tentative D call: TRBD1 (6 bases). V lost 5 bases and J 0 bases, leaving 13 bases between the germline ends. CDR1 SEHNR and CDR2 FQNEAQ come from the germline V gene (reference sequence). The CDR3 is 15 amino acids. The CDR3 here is CASSPWDKPNYGYTF. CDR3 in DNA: TGTGCCAGCAGCCCCTGGGACAAGCCTAACTATGGCTACACCTTC.

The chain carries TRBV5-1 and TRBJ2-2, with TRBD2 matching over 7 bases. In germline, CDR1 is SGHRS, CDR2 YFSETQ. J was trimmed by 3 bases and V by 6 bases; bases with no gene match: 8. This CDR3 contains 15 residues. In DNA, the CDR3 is TGCGCCAGCACGGCGGGAGTAGGGGACACCGGGGAGCTGTTTTTT. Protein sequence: CASTAGVGDTGELFF.

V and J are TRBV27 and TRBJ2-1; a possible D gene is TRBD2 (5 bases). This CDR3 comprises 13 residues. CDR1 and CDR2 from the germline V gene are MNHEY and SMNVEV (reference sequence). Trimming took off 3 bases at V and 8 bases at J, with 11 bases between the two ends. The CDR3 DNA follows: TGTGCCAGCAGTTTCGAGGGATTCGATGAGCAGTTCTTC. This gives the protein CASSFEGFDEQFF.

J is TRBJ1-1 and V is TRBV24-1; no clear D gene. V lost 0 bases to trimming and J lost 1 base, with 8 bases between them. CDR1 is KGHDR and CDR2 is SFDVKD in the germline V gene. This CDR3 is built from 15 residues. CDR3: CATSDLKHPNTEAFF. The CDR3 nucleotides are TGTGCCACCAGTGATTTGAAGCATCCGAACACTGAAGCTTTCTTT.

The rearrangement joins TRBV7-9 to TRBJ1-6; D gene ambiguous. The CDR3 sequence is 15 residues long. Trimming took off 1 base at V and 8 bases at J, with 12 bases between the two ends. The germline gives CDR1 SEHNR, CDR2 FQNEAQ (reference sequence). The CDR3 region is CASSLGSAGYSPLHF. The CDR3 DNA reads TGTGCCAGCAGCTTAGGATCGGCAGGCTATTCACCCCTCCACTTT.

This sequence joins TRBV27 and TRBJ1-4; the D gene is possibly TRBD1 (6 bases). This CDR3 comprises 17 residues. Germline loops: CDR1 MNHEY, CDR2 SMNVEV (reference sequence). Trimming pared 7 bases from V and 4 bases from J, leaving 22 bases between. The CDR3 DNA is TGTGCCAGCACGGCCAGGGGTAGTGGGGTTATTAATGAAAAACTGTTTTTT. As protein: CASTARGSGVINEKLFF.

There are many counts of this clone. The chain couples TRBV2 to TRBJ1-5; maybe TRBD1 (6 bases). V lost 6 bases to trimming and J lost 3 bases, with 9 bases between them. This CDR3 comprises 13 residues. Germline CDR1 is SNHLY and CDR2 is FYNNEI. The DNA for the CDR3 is TGTGCCAGCAGAGGGGACAACAATCAGCCCCAGCATTTT. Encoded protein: CASRGDNNQPQHF.

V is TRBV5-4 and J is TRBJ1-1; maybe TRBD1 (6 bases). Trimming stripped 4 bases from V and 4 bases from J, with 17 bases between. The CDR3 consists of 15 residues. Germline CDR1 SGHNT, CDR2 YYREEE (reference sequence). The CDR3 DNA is TGTGCCAGCAGCCCCGGCGGGGGCCGGGGCACTGAAGCTTTCTTT. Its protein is CASSPGGGRGTEAFF.

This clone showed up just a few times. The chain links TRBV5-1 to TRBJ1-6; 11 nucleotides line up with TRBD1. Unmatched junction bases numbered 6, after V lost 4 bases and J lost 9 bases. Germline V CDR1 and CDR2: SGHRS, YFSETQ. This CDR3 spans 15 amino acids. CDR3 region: CASSPMGQGGSPLHF. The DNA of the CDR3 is TGCGCCAGCAGCCCAATGGGACAGGGGGGTTCACCCCTCCACTTT.

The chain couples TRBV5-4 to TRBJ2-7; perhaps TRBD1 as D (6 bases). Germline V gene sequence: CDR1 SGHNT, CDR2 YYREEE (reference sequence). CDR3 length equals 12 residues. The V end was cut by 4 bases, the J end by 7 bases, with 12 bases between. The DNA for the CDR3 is TGTGCCAGCAGCCCGACAGGCGGAGAGCAGTACTTC. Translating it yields CASSPTGGEQYF.

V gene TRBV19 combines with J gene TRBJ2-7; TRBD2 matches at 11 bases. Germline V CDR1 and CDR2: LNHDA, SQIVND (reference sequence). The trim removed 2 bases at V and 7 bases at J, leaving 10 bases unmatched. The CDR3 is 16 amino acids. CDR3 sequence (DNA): TGTGCCAGTAGTATACAGACCGGGACTAGCGGCATAGAGCAGTACTTC. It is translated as CASSIQTGTSGIEQYF.

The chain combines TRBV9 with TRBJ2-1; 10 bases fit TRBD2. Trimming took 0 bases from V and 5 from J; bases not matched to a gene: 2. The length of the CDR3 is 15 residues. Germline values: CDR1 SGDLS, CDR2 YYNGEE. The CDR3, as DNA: TGTGCCAGCAGCGTAGCAGCGGGAGGGAACAATGAGCAGTTCTTC. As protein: CASSVAAGGNNEQFF.

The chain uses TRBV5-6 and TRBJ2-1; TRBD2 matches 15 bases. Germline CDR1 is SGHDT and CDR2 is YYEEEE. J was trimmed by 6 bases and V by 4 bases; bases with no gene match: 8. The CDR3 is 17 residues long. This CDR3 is CASSPGLAGGPVNEQFF. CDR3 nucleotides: TGTGCCAGCAGCCCGGGACTAGCGGGAGGCCCCGTCAATGAGCAGTTCTTC.

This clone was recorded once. The CDR3 sequence is CAWSVLERNSSPLHF. The CDR3 DNA follows: TGTGCCTGGAGTGTACTGGAAAGGAACAGTTCACCCCTCCACTTT. The rearrangement links TRBV30 to TRBJ1-6; D not resolved. Germline assignment: CDR1 GTSNPN and CDR2 SVGIG (reference sequence). The germline V and J ends were trimmed by 0 bases and 9 bases, with 15 bases remaining between them. The CDR3 has 15 amino acids. Supplemented by reference TRBV30 and TRBJ1-6, the full variable domain reads SQTIHQWPATLVQPVGSPLSLECTVEGTSNPNLYWYRQAAGRGLQLLFYSVGIGQISSEVPQNLSASRPQDRQFILSSKKLLLSDSGFYLCAWSVLERNSSPLHFGNGTRLTVT.